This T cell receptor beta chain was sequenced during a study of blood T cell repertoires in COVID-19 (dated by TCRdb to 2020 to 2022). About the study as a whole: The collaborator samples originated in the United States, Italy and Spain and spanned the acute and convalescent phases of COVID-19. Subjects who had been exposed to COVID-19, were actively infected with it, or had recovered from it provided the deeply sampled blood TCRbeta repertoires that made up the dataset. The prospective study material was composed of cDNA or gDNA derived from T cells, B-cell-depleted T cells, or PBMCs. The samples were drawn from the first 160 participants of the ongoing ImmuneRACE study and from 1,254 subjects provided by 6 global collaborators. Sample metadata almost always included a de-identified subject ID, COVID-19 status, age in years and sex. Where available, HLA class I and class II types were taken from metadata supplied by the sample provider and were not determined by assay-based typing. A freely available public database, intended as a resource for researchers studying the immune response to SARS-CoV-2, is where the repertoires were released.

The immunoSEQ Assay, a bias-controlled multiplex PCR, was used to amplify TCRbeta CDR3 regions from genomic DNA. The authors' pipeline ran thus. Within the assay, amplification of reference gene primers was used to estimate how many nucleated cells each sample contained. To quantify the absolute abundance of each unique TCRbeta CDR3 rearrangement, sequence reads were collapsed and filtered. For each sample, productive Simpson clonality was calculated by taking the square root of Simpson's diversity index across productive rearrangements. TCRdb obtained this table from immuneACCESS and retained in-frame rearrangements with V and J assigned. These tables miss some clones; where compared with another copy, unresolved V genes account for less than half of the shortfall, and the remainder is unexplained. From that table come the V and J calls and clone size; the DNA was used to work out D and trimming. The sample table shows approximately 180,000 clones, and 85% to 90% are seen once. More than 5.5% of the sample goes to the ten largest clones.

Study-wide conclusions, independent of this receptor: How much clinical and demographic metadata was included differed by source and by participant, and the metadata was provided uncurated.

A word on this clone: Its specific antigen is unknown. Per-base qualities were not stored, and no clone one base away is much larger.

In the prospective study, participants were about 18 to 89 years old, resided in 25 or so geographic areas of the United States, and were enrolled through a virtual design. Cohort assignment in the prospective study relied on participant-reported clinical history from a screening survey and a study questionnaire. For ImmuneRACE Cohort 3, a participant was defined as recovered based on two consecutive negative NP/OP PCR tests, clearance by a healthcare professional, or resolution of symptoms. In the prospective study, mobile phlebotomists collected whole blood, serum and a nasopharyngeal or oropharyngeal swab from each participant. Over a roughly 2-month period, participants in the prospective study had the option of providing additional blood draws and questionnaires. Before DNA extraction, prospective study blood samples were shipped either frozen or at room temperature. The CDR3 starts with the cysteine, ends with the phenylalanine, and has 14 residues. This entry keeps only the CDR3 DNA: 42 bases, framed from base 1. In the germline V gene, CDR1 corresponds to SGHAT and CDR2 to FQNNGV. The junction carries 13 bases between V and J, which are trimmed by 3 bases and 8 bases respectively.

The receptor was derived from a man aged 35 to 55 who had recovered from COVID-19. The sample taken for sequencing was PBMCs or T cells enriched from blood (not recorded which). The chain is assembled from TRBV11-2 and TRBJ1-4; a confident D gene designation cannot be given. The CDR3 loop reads CASSFFTRAEKLFF. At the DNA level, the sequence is TGTGCCAGCAGCTTTTTTACGCGGGCGGAAAAACTGTTTTTT.